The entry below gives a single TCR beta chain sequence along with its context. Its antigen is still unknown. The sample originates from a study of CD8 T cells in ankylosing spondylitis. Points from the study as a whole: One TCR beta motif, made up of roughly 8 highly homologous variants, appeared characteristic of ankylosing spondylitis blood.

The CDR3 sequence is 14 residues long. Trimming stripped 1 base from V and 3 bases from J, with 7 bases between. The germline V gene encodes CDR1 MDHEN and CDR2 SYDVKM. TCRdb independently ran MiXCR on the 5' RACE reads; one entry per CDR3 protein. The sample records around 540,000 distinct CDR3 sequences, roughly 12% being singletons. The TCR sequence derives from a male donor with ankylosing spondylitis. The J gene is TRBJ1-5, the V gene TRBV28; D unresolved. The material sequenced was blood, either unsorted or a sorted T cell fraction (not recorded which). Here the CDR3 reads CASSLFGDNQPQHF. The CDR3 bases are TGTGCCAGCAGTTTATTCGGGGACAATCAGCCCCAGCATTTT.